The 29 T cell receptor beta chains below all came from one sample that was sequenced in a study. TCRdb ran MiXCR on the RT-PCR reads and lists one entry per CDR3 protein. This repertoire shows hundreds of thousands of distinct CDR3 sequences, over 12% found once; its top ten account for 3.6%. The sequenced sample was memory CD4+ T cells from blood. All receptors come from a female donor in good health, serving as a healthy control.

On this clonotype itself: This clone may be a read error of a much larger clone one base away. This chain links TRBV20-1 with TRBJ1-1, with a tentative D call TRBD1 (5 bases). In germline, CDR1 is DFQATT, CDR2 SNEGSKA (reference sequence). CDR3 length: 13 amino acids. Trimming took 4 bases from V and 5 from J, leaving 14 bases between them. The CDR3 here is CSAIKGRRTEAFF. The CDR3 DNA is TGCAGTGCTATAAAGGGGCGACGGACTGAAGCTTTCTTT.

The rearrangement uses TRBV27 and TRBJ1-5; 9 bases are shared with TRBD1. CDR3 size: 16 residues. V dropped 5 bases and J dropped 2; count of bases not matched to a gene: 7. CDR1 and CDR2 (germline): MNHEY, SMNVEV (reference sequence). The CDR3 loop is CASSTHRGQGNQPQHF. In DNA form, the CDR3 reads TGTGCCAGCAGTACGCACAGGGGGCAAGGCAATCAGCCCCAGCATTTT.

This rearrangement joins TRBV7-2 to TRBJ2-7, with TRBD2 identical over 11 bases. This CDR3 has 15 residues. Looked up from germline, CDR1 is SGHTA and CDR2 is FQGNSA. Trimming cost V 6 bases and J 3 bases; bases outside gene matches: 7. The CDR3 DNA sequence: TGTGCCAGCAGGCTAGCGGGAGGCTTCTACTACGAGCAGTACTTC. It encodes CASRLAGGFYYEQYF.

The chain has TRBV12-3 or TRBV12-4 and TRBJ1-3; D is possibly TRBD1 (5 bases). The CDR3 has 14 amino acids. V lost 4 bases and J 4 bases, leaving 11 bases between the germline ends. CDR3 protein: CASSSRVVGNTIYF. The CDR3 coding sequence is TGTGCCAGCAGTTCCAGGGTGGTGGGAAACACCATATATTTT.

V usage is TRBV7-2 and J usage is TRBJ2-7, with D maybe TRBD2 (5 bases). Germline assignment: CDR1 SGHTA and CDR2 FQGNSA. The CDR3 sequence is 13 residues long. The ends were cut back, 5 bases at V and 4 bases at J, with 12 bases in the middle. CDR3 DNA: TGTGCCAGCAGCCACGACCCGGGGTACGAGCAGTACTTC. As protein: CASSHDPGYEQYF.

This clonotype was found a few times. The genes are TRBV5-1 and TRBJ1-1; D may be TRBD1 (5 bases). Germline CDR1 reads SGHRS; CDR2 reads YFSETQ. The ends were cut back, 5 bases at V and 2 bases at J, with 16 bases in the middle. The CDR3 has 15 residues. Here the CDR3 DNA reads TGCGCCAGCAGAATTTGGGGGGAGGCCAACACTGAAGCTTTCTTT. Its translation is CASRIWGEANTEAFF.

This chain links TRBV5-1 with TRBJ2-5; the D call may be TRBD1 or TRBD2 (5 bases each). The CDR3 consists of 15 residues. The V and J ends lost 4 bases and 0 bases respectively, with 13 bases between them. CDR1 and CDR2 from the germline V gene are SGHRS and YFSETQ. The CDR3 loop is CASSPQGGYQETQYF. DNA of the CDR3: TGCGCCAGCAGCCCCCAGGGCGGGTACCAAGAGACCCAGTACTTC.

The chain carries TRBV6-6 and TRBJ2-3; D is possibly TRBD2 (5 bases). Trimming removed 4 bases from V and 7 bases from J, with 15 bases in between. This CDR3 is 14 amino acids long. Per germline, CDR1 MNHNY and CDR2 SVGAGI (reference sequence). DNA of the CDR3: TGTGCCAGCAGTTCCCCCCTTGAGGGATATACGCAGTATTTT. This translates into CASSSPLEGYTQYF.

This clonotype has more than one count but fewer than ten. The chain combines TRBV30 with TRBJ1-1, with 7 bases matching TRBD1. There are 13 residues in the CDR3. Germline CDR1 is GTSNPN and CDR2 is SVGIG (reference sequence). V was clipped by 4 bases and J by 0 bases; unmatched bases: 2. This CDR3 is CAWTGQLNTEAFF. The CDR3, as DNA: TGTGCCTGGACGGGACAGCTGAACACTGAAGCTTTCTTT. Full variable domain (remainder filled in from reference TRBV30 and TRBJ1-1): SQTIHQWPATLVQPVGSPLSLECTVEGTSNPNLYWYRQAAGRGLQLLFYSVGIGQISSEVPQNLSASRPQDRQFILSSKKLLLSDSGFYLCAWTGQLNTEAFFGQGTRLTVV.

At least ten counts were recorded for this clonotype. J is TRBJ1-2 and V is TRBV27, with D possibly matching TRBD1 (6 bases). Germline V lookup: CDR1 MNHEY, CDR2 SMNVEV (reference sequence). V dropped 3 bases and J dropped 4 bases, with 15 bases sitting between them. This CDR3 contains 15 residues. The CDR3 sequence is CASSFGGGNPYGYTF. The CDR3 DNA reads as TGTGCCAGCAGTTTCGGGGGGGGCAATCCCTATGGCTACACCTTC.

This clonotype has just a few counts. This chain connects TRBV20-1 to TRBJ2-5; possibly TRBD1 for D (6 bases). Germline CDR1 reads DFQATT; CDR2 reads SNEGSKA (reference sequence). The V end was cut by 4 bases, the J end by 1 base, with 10 bases between. This CDR3 has 13 residues. This CDR3 is CSAIGQSQETQYF. The CDR3 DNA reads as TGCAGTGCTATCGGACAGAGCCAAGAGACCCAGTACTTC.

This clonotype was picked up a small number of times. The chain joins TRBV5-8 to TRBJ1-1, with D unclear. CDR3 length equals 15 residues. Germline values: CDR1 SGHTS, CDR2 YDEGEE. Trimming took off 0 bases at V and 4 bases at J, with 13 bases between the two ends. CDR3 coding DNA: TGTGCCAGCAGCTTGGGAAAGGGATCGGGCACTGAAGCTTTCTTT. Its protein product is CASSLGKGSGTEAFF.

The chain uses TRBV3-1 and TRBJ2-1, with 13 bases aligning to TRBD2. Trimming took 6 bases from V and 0 from J; bases not matched to a gene: 8. This CDR3 comprises 18 residues. From germline, CDR1 is LGHDT and CDR2 YNNKEL (reference sequence). The CDR3 spells CASSDGLAGVGSYNEQFF. CDR3 nucleotide sequence: TGTGCCAGCAGTGACGGACTAGCGGGGGTGGGCTCCTACAATGAGCAGTTCTTC.

This chain uses TRBV7-9 with TRBJ1-1; D is uncertain. CDR3 size: 12 residues. Germline lookup yields CDR1 SEHNR and CDR2 FQNEAQ (reference sequence). The V and J ends lost 3 bases and 8 bases respectively, with 10 bases between them. The CDR3 DNA reads TGTGCCAGCAGCTTTGGAGGGTGGGAAGCTTTCTTT. It translates to CASSFGGWEAFF.

This clonotype was picked up a small number of times. The chain combines TRBV28 with TRBJ2-2; a possible D gene is TRBD2 (7 bases). V was cut by 7 bases and J by 2 bases, with 20 bases left in between. Germline lookup yields CDR1 MDHEN and CDR2 SYDVKM. The CDR3 runs to 17 residues. CDR3 loop: CASMYPTGRGNTGELFF. CDR3 coding DNA: TGTGCCAGCATGTACCCAACAGGGAGGGGAAACACCGGGGAGCTGTTTTTT.

This clonotype has ten or more counts. The V and J genes are TRBV5-5 and TRBJ1-2; the D gene is possibly TRBD1 (5 bases). Germline V lookup: CDR1 SGHKS, CDR2 YYEKEE (reference sequence). The CDR3 length is 15 residues. Trimming removed 5 bases from V and 4 bases from J, with 18 bases in between. CDR3 protein: CASSRRAEGLYGYTF. CDR3 bases: TGTGCCAGCAGTCGCCGGGCCGAGGGGCTCTATGGCTACACCTTC.

CDR3 DNA sequence: TGTGCCAGCAGCTTTCAGGGTAACATAGGTGGCTACACCTTC. Translated, it gives CASSFQGNIGGYTF. The V and J genes are TRBV11-2 and TRBJ1-2; the D gene is possibly TRBD1 (5 bases). CDR1 SGHAT and CDR2 FQNNGV come from the germline V gene. The CDR3 loop spans 14 amino acids. V was clipped by 3 bases and J by 7 bases, with 15 bases between them.

This clonotype was detected a few times. The gene calls are TRBV6-5 and TRBJ1-3; unclear D gene. The CDR3 is 14 amino acids. V was pared by 6 bases and J by 0 bases, with 9 bases between. Germline V lookup: CDR1 MNHEY, CDR2 SVGAGI. CDR3 region: CASRPESSGNTIYF. The CDR3 DNA sequence: TGTGCCAGCAGACCAGAAAGCTCTGGAAACACCATATATTTT.

The V call is TRBV20-1, the J call TRBJ1-6; D might be TRBD1 (6 bases). V lost 3 bases to trimming and J lost 7 bases, with 16 bases between them. CDR3 length: 15 amino acids. Germline assignment: CDR1 DFQATT and CDR2 SNEGSKA (reference sequence). The CDR3 DNA reads TGCAGTGCTAGGTTCCTGGGGGCGCGGAATTCACCCCTCCACTTT. It is translated as CSARFLGARNSPLHF.

The table lists this clonotype with a few counts. The rearrangement links TRBV20-1 to TRBJ2-1; no clear D. Per the germline V gene, CDR1 is DFQATT and CDR2 is SNEGSKA (reference sequence). This CDR3 region has 11 residues. The germline V and J ends were trimmed by 4 bases and 2 bases, with 3 bases remaining between them. The CDR3 coding sequence is TGCAGTGCTAATACCTACAATGAGCAGTTCTTC. This gives the protein CSANTYNEQFF.

The V call is TRBV7-6, the J call TRBJ2-1, with a tentative D call TRBD2 (6 bases). Germline values: CDR1 SGHVS, CDR2 FNYEAQ. V shed 2 bases and J shed 0 bases, with 14 bases lying between them. The CDR3 consists of 17 residues. The CDR3 bases are TGTGCCAGCAGCTTAAGGTCTAGCGCCAGCTCCTACAATGAGCAGTTCTTC. This gives the protein CASSLRSSASSYNEQFF.

The J gene is TRBJ1-5, the V gene TRBV20-1; the D is unclear. Germline V lookup: CDR1 DFQATT, CDR2 SNEGSKA (reference sequence). Trimming stripped 3 bases from V and 5 bases from J, with 11 bases between. CDR3 size: 13 residues. CDR3 amino acids: CSASASEHQPQHF. For the CDR3, the DNA is TGCAGTGCTAGTGCGTCAGAACATCAGCCCCAGCATTTT.

This clonotype has just a few counts. The chain couples TRBV4-3 to TRBJ2-3; the D call may be TRBD1 or TRBD2 (6 bases each). This CDR3 is 16 amino acids long. CDR1 LGHNA and CDR2 YSLEER come from the germline V gene. Trimming stripped 0 bases from V and 1 base from J, with 11 bases between. CDR3 sequence (DNA): TGCGCCAGCAGCCAAGATCCGGGGGCCCGCACAGATACGCAGTATTTT. Translated, it gives CASSQDPGARTDTQYF.

The J gene is TRBJ1-1, the V gene TRBV7-2; perhaps TRBD1 as D (5 bases). V was cut by 0 bases and J by 0 bases, with 11 bases left in between. CDR3 size: 16 residues. Germline V lookup: CDR1 SGHTA, CDR2 FQGNSA. As DNA, the CDR3 is TGTGCCAGCAGCTTAGCGGGGGGAGGGGTGAACACTGAAGCTTTCTTT. Translation: CASSLAGGGVNTEAFF.

Many counts were recorded for this clonotype. The V gene is TRBV7-2, the J gene TRBJ2-7; perhaps TRBD2 as D (5 bases). This CDR3 spans 12 amino acids. Per germline, CDR1 SGHTA and CDR2 FQGNSA. V lost 1 base and J lost 6, with 7 bases in between. CDR3 bases: TGTGCCAGCAGCTTAGACGCGGGCGAGCAGTACTTC. It translates to CASSLDAGEQYF.

V usage is TRBV20-1 and J usage is TRBJ1-1; D uncertain. Germline values: CDR1 DFQATT, CDR2 SNEGSKA (reference sequence). This CDR3 region has 11 residues. The CDR3, as DNA: TGCAGCGTCGGGGAGGACACTGAAGCTTTCTTT. Amino acid sequence: CSVGEDTEAFF.

This clonotype came up many times. The CDR3: CASSLIQGTGELFF. The CDR3 coding sequence is TGTGCCAGCAGCTTAATCCAGGGGACCGGGGAGCTGTTTTTT. The rearrangement uses TRBV7-7 and TRBJ2-2; maybe TRBD1 (6 bases). The CDR3 consists of 14 residues. The ends were cut back, 2 bases at V and 5 bases at J, with 9 bases in the middle. Germline values: CDR1 SSHAT, CDR2 FNYEAQ (reference sequence). Supplemented by reference TRBV7-7 and TRBJ2-2, the full variable domain reads GAGVSQSPRYKVTKRGQDVTLRCDPISSHATLYWYQQALGQGPEFLTYFNYEAQPDKSGLPSDRFSAERPEGSISTLTIQRTEQRDSAMYRCASSLIQGTGELFFGEGSRLTVL.

This clonotype appeared many times. The rearrangement links TRBV5-1 to TRBJ2-1; D remains ambiguous. The CDR3 totals 14 residues. CDR1 is SGHRS, CDR2 YFSETQ, per germline. V was cut by 0 bases and J by 9 bases, with 13 bases left in between. The CDR3 loop reads CASSLGSQLGEQFF. CDR3 nucleotides: TGCGCCAGCAGCTTGGGGTCTCAACTGGGTGAGCAGTTCTTC.

Of note for this clonotype: A much larger clone lies one base from this, so it may be a read error. V usage is TRBV4-1 and J usage is TRBJ2-1; D is uncertain. The germline V gene encodes CDR1 MGHRA and CDR2 YSYEKL. V dropped 3 bases and J dropped 6 bases, with 18 bases sitting between them. There are 16 residues in the CDR3. CDR3 sequence reads: CASSQQGRSESNEQFF. As DNA, the CDR3 is TGCGCCAGCAGCCAGCAAGGGCGGTCGGAATCCAATGAGCAGTTCTTC.